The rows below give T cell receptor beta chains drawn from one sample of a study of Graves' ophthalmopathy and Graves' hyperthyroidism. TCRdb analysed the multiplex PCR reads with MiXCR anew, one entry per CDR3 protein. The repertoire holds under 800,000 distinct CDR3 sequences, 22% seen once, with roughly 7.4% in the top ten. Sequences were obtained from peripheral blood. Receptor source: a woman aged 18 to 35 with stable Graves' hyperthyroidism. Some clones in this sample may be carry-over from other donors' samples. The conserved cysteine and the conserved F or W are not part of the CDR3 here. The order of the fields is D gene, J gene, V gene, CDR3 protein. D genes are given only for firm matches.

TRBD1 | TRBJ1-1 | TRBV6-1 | ASSRQGVETGAF
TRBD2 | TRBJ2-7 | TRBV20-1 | RAGGRGNYEQY
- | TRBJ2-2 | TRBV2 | ASSEGRLNTGELF
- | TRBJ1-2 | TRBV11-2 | ASSSPRESSAGYT
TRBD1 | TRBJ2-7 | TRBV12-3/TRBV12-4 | ASSLSGQGAYEQY
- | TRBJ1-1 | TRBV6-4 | ASSEDRPLKPEAF
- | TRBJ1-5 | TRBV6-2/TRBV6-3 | ASSYLAVNQPQH
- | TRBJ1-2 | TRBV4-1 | ASSLVQETNYGYT
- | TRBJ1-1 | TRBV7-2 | ASSLYLNTEAF
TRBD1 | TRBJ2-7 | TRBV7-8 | ASSLAVIPGTGIYEQY
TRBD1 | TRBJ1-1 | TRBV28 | ASKTGRGAF
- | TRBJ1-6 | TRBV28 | ASSTPQGLNSPLH
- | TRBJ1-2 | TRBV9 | ASSVGPSDNNYGYT
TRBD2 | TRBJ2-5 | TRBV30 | AWSTSGQETQY
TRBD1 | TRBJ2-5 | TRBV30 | AWRGQGGTQY
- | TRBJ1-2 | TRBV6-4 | ASRKLVSFERANYGYT
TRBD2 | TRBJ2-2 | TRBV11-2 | ASSPGGGLRRTGELF